This T cell receptor (beta chain) was obtained from a study of T-cell reconstitution after alpha-beta-depleted transplantation in children. Overall study findings and caveats: Newly generated T cells supplied most T-cell counts and diversity one year post-transplant. It was reported that alpha-beta T cells came from several hundred expanded graft clones (about two months after transplant). Surviving recipient T cells and intrathymic progenitors accounted for some patients' high TCRbeta diversity at day 60.

The V and J ends lost 2 bases and 10 bases, in that order; junction bases with no gene match: 6. CDR1 SGHDN and CDR2 FVKESK come from the germline V gene. This CDR3 spans 15 amino acids. Library preparation (for TCRbeta) was performed with unique molecular identifiers. TCRdb re-called the PCR reads with MiXCR, one entry per CDR3 protein. The table records 700,000 or so distinct CDR3 sequences, around 12% of them present only once. Only a few counts were recorded for this clonotype. Its antigen is not known. The rearrangement joins TRBV14 to TRBJ2-1; 12 bases are a match to TRBD1. The TCR comes from a girl aged 2-10 years with congenital amegakaryocytic thrombocytopenia, due to receive a stem cell transplant. The starting material was PBMCs, obtained before TCRalphabeta/CD19-depleted stem cell transplant. The CDR3 is CASSQPGQGAWEQFF. In DNA form, the CDR3 reads TGTGCCAGCAGCCAACCGGGACAGGGGGCTTGGGAGCAGTTCTTC.